These 8 T cell receptor beta chains originate from one sample sequenced in a study of T-cell reconstitution after alpha-beta-depleted transplantation in children. A TCRbeta library incorporating unique molecular identifiers was prepared. One entry per CDR3 protein results from TCRdb running MiXCR on the PCR reads. In the table there are around 700,000 distinct CDR3 sequences, over 10% of which are singletons. The source was PBMCs, collected before TCRalphabeta/CD19-depleted stem cell transplant. These receptor sequences come from a girl aged 2-10 years with congenital amegakaryocytic thrombocytopenia, due to receive a stem cell transplant.

This clonotype came up many times. The chain combines TRBV5-6 with TRBJ2-1; 7 bases line up with TRBD1. With V trimmed by 4 bases and J by 2 bases, 12 bases remained unmatched. In germline, CDR1 is SGHDT, CDR2 YYEEEE. The length of the CDR3 is 17 residues. Written as DNA, the CDR3 is TGTGCCAGCAGCGCGGTTCGCAGGGGGATGACCTACAATGAGCAGTTCTTC. It is translated as CASSAVRRGMTYNEQFF.

J is TRBJ2-3 and V is TRBV20-1; 8 nucleotides line up with TRBD1. Germline-derived CDR1 and CDR2 are DFQATT and SNEGSKA (reference sequence). The CDR3 has 14 amino acids. V was clipped by 5 bases and J by 5 bases; unmatched bases: 9. DNA for the CDR3: TGCAGTGCTGGGGATGGCAGGGGGCGAGATACGCAGTATTTT. Protein: CSAGDGRGRDTQYF.

This chain links TRBV20-1 with TRBJ2-4, with D unclear. CDR3 size: 16 residues. In germline, CDR1 is DFQATT, CDR2 SNEGSKA (reference sequence). V shed 7 bases and J shed 2 bases, with 21 bases lying between them. The CDR3: CSVDLGYIGTKNIQYF. The DNA for the CDR3 is TGCAGTGTCGATTTAGGCTATATAGGGACCAAAAACATTCAGTACTTC.

The chain carries TRBV20-1 and TRBJ1-2, with 10 bases that match TRBD1. J lost 8 bases, V lost 2 bases, and 5 bases had no gene match. Germline assignment: CDR1 DFQATT and CDR2 SNEGSKA (reference sequence). The CDR3 is 13 residues long. CDR3 nucleotide sequence: TGCAGTGCTAGAACCGGGACAGGGGCCGGCTACACCTTC. This codes for CSARTGTGAGYTF.

This clonotype occurred many times. The chain couples TRBV12-3 or TRBV12-4 to TRBJ2-3; D is ambiguous. This CDR3 spans 14 amino acids. With 5 bases removed from V and 6 bases from J, the gap between germline ends came to 15 bases. The CDR3 loop reads CASSPGQAWDTQYF. The CDR3 DNA sequence: TGTGCCAGCAGTCCCGGCCAGGCGTGGGATACGCAGTATTTT.

This clonotype was counted ten times or more. V usage is TRBV20-1 and J usage is TRBJ2-1, with 10 nucleotides matching TRBD2. Germline lookup yields CDR1 DFQATT and CDR2 SNEGSKA (reference sequence). The length of the CDR3 is 16 residues. V was pared by 5 bases and J by 9 bases, with 16 bases of the junction left unmatched. The CDR3 sequence: CSAWGRGLAGAGEQFF. The CDR3 nucleotides are TGCAGTGCTTGGGGGCGGGGGCTAGCGGGAGCAGGTGAGCAGTTCTTC.

This clonotype was recorded a few times. This rearrangement joins TRBV20-1 to TRBJ2-7, with 7 bases identical to TRBD2. CDR1 and CDR2 from the germline V gene are DFQATT and SNEGSKA (reference sequence). With V trimmed by 3 bases and J by 4 bases, 18 bases remained unmatched. This CDR3 is 17 amino acids long. The CDR3 DNA sequence: TGCAGTGCTAGTTCTAGGGAGCAGAGGGAGGGCCGATACGAGCAGTACTTC. Translation gives CSASSREQREGRYEQYF.

Many counts were recorded for this clonotype. The chain links TRBV12-3 or TRBV12-4 to TRBJ2-7; D perhaps matches TRBD1 (5 bases). Trimming took 7 bases from V and 0 from J, leaving 13 bases between them. This CDR3 is 14 amino acids long. As DNA, the CDR3 is TGTGCCAGCACCAAAACAGGCTACTCCTACGAGCAGTACTTC. Residues: CASTKTGYSYEQYF.